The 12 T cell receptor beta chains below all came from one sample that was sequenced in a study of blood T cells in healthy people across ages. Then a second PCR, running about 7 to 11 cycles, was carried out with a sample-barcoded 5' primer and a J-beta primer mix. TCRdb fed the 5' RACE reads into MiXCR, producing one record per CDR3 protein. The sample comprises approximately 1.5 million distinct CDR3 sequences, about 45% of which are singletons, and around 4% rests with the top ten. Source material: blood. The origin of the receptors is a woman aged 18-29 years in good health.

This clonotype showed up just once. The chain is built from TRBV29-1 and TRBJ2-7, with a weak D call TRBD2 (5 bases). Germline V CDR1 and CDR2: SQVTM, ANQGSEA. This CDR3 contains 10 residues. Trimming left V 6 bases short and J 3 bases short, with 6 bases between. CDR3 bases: TGCAGCGTCGAGGGCTACGAGCAGTACTTC. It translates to CSVEGYEQYF.

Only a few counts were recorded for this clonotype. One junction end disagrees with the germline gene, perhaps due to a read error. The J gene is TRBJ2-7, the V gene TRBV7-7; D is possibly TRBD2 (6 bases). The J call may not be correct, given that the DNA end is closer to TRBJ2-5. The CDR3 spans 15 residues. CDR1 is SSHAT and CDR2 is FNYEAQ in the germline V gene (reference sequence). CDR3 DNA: TGTGCTAGCAGCTTCGGACTAATCGCTGGGGAGACCCAGTACTTC. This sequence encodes CASSFGLIAGETQYF.

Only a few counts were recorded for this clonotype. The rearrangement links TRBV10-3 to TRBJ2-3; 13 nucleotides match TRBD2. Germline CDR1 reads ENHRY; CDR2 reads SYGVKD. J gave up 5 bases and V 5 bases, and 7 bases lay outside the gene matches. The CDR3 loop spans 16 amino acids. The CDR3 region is CAISSLAGGQGDTQYF. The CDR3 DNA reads TGTGCCATCAGTTCACTAGCGGGGGGGCAGGGAGATACGCAGTATTTT.

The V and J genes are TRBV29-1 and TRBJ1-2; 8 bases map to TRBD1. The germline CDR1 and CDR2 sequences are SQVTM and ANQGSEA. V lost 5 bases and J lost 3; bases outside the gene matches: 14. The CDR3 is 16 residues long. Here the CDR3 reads CSVPRDRREYDYGYTF. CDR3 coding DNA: TGCAGCGTTCCCCGGGACAGGCGAGAATATGACTATGGCTACACCTTC.

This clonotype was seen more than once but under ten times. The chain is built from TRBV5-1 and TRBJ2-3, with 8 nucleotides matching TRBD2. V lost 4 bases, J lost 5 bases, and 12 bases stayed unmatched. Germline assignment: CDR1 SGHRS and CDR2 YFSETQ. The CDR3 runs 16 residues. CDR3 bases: TGCGCCAGCAGCCTGGGACTAGTGAAAATAGAAGATACGCAGTATTTT. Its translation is CASSLGLVKIEDTQYF. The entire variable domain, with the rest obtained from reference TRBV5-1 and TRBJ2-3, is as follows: KAGVTQTPRYLIKTRGQQVTLSCSPISGHRSVSWYQQTPGQGLQFLFEYFSETQRNKGNFPGRFSGRQFSNSRSEMNVSTLELGDSALYLCASSLGLVKIEDTQYFGPGTRLTVL.

For the CDR3, the DNA is TGCGCCAGCAGCCGGGGGAAGTGGGGACAGCAGACCATTTTCTACAATGAGCAGTTCTTC. Protein product: CASSRGKWGQQTIFYNEQFF. This chain links TRBV5-1 with TRBJ2-1; possible D gene TRBD1, 7 bases. CDR3 length: 20 amino acids. Germline-derived CDR1 and CDR2 are SGHRS and YFSETQ. Trimming stripped 4 bases from V and 3 bases from J, with 29 bases between.

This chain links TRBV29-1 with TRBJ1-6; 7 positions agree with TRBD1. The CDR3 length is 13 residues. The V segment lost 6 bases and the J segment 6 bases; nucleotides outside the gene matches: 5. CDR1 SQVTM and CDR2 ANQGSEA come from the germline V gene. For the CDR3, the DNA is TGCAGCGTGGCGCAGGGGGGTAATTCACCCCTCCACTTT. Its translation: CSVAQGGNSPLHF.

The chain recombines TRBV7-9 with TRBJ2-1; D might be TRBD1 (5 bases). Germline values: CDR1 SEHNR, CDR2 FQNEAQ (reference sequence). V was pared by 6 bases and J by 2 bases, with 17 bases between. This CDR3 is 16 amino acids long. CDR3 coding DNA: TGTGCCAGCAGTCTACGTATAGGGGCCACCTACAATGAGCAGTTCTTC. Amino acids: CASSLRIGATYNEQFF. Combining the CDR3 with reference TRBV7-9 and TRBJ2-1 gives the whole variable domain DTGVSQNPRHKITKRGQNVTFRCDPISEHNRLYWYRQTLGQGPEFLTYFQNEAQLEKSRLLSDRFSAERPKGSFSTLEIQRTEQGDSAMYLCASSLRIGATYNEQFFGPGTRLTVL.

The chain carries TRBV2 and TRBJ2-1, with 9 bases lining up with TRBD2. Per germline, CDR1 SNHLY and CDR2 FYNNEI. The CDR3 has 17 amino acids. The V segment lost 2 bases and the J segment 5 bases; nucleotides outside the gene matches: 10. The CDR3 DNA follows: TGTGCCAGCAGTGAACCGGGACTAGCTACAGGAGACAATGAGCAGTTCTTC. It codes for CASSEPGLATGDNEQFF. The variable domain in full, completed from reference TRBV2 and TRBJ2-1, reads EPEVTQTPSHQVTQMGQEVILRCVPISNHLYFYWYRQILGQKVEFLVSFYNNEISEKSEIFDDQFSVERPDGSNFTLKIRSTKLEDSAMYFCASSEPGLATGDNEQFFGPGTRLTVL.

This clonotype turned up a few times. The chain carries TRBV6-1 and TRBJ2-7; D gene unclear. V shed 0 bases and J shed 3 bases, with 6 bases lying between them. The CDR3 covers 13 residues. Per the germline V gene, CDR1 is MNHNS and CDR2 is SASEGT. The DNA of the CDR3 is TGTGCCAGCAGTGAAGCACCTAACTACGAGCAGTACTTC. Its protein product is CASSEAPNYEQYF.

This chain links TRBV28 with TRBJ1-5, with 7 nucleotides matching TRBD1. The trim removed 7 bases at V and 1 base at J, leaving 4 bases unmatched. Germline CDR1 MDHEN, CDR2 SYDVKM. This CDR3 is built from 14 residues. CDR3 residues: CASTRTGSNQPQHF. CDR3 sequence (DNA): TGTGCCAGCACCCGGACAGGAAGCAATCAGCCCCAGCATTTT.

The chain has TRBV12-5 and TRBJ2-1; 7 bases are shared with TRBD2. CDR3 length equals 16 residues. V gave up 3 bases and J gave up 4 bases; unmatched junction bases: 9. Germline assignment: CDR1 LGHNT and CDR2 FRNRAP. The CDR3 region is CASGLSTGGRYNEQFF. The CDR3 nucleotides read TGTGCTAGTGGTTTAAGCACTGGCGGGAGATACAATGAGCAGTTCTTC.